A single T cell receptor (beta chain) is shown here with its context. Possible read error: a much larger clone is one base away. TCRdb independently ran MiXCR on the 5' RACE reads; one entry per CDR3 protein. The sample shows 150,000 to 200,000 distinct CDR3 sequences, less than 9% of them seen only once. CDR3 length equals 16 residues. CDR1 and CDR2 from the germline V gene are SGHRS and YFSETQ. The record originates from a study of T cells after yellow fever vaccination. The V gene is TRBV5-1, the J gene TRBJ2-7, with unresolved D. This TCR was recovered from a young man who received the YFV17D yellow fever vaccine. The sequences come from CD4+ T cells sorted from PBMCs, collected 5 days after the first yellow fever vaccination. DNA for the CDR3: TGCGCCAGAAGCTATCGATCAGGCATATTCGGGTACGAGCAGTACTTC. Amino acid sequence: CARSYRSGIFGYEQYF.